This T cell receptor beta chain was identified in a study of cytomegalovirus exposure and HLA in healthy donors. Whole-study results and caveats: Association of a missense DCLRE1C variant with TCR beta V- and J-gene trimming was reported in a later analysis.

Trimming cost V 1 base and J 5 bases; bases outside gene matches: 14. This CDR3 comprises 17 residues. Germline CDR1 reads SGHRS; CDR2 reads YFSETQ. Primers included in the PCR were 60 Vbeta and 13 Jbeta primers. Sequencing was performed with immunoSEQ multiplex PCR; in TCRdb, only in-frame clones are kept and a portion is missing. The table includes more than 85,000 clones, about 80% detected once. Notes on this clone: Its target is not known.

J is TRBJ1-1 and V is TRBV5-1; TRBD1 matches 7 bases. The TCR originated in a man aged 25-45 years in good health and CMV-seropositive. Input material: PBMCs. CDR3 region: CASSLSVTGPGSTEAFF. CDR3 nucleotide sequence: TGCGCCAGCAGCTTGTCTGTGACAGGGCCAGGTAGTACTGAAGCTTTCTTT.